Included here is one T cell receptor beta chain sequence, with context. The CDR3 sequence is 11 residues long. Germline loops: CDR1 MNHNS, CDR2 SASEGT. The V end lost 8 bases, the J end lost 14 bases, and 13 bases lay between the germline ends. This record comes from a study of T cell changes during pregnancy in multiple sclerosis. Method: immunoSEQ multiplex PCR; TCRdb's copy keeps in-frame clones and lacks some. The sample shows around 80,000 clones, approximately 90% of them seen only once. This sample comprised peripheral blood, obtained before pregnancy. V gene TRBV6-1 combines with J gene TRBJ1-6; D is undetermined. The source of this sequence is a female donor with multiple sclerosis, enrolled in a pregnancy study. The CDR3 here is CASGPARALHF. DNA of the CDR3: TGTGCCAGCGGACCAGCGAGGGCCCTCCACTTT.